A single TCR beta chain is shown here with its context. The sample originates from a study of OX40 agonist ivuxolimab in advanced cancers. Germline CDR1 reads SGHDT; CDR2 reads YYEEEE. Trimming took 4 bases from V and 2 from J, leaving 15 bases between them. The CDR3 spans 15 residues. Sequenced by immunoSEQ multiplex PCR; TCRdb stores in-frame clones only, minus some. The data show around 62,000 clones, around 79% seen once. This TCR came from an adult with an advanced solid tumor such as melanoma, head and neck, liver or kidney cancer. The J gene is TRBJ1-2, the V gene TRBV5-6; D is uncertain. This material consisted of CD4+ or CD8+ T cells sorted from blood, taken in a trial of the OX40 agonist ivuxolimab. CDR3 DNA sequence: TGTGCCAGCAGCCCCATTCTGGCTCCAAACTATGGCTACACCTTC. This gives the protein CASSPILAPNYGYTF.